Presented here are 8 T cell receptor beta chains from one specimen sequenced in a study of T cells after yellow fever vaccination. TCRdb reprocessed the 5' RACE reads via MiXCR and lists one record per CDR3 protein. Among fewer than 450,000 distinct CDR3 sequences, roughly 8.6% were seen once, and the ten largest hold 17%. The source was PBMCs, collected roughly 46 days after the first yellow fever vaccination. The source of these receptors is a man between 18 and 29 years old who received the YFV17D yellow fever vaccine.

This clonotype turned up a few times. V gene TRBV5-5 combines with J gene TRBJ2-2; TRBD1 matches at 11 bases. The junction had 8 bases not matched to a gene; V was cut back by 4 bases and J by 6 bases. CDR1 is SGHKS and CDR2 is YYEKEE in the germline V gene (reference sequence). This CDR3 has 16 residues. CDR3 in DNA: TGTGCCAGCAGCGCCGGGGACAGGGGGGTGTCCGGGGAGCTGTTTTTT. It encodes CASSAGDRGVSGELFF.

This clonotype appeared a few times. The rearrangement uses TRBV7-6 and TRBJ2-7, with 7 bases lining up with TRBD1. The CDR3 length is 15 residues. Germline CDR1 reads SGHVS; CDR2 reads FNYEAQ. V was pared by 4 bases and J by 4 bases, with 10 bases of the junction left unmatched. The CDR3 bases are TGTGCCAGCAGCTACGAACAGGGGCTGGGATACGAGCAGTACTTC. Protein: CASSYEQGLGYEQYF.

The chain combines TRBV5-1 with TRBJ2-1; D not resolved. Germline assignment: CDR1 SGHRS and CDR2 YFSETQ. V lost 3 bases to trimming and J lost 3 bases, with 10 bases between them. The CDR3 runs to 14 residues. CDR3 amino acids: CASSSRNIYNEQFF. The DNA for the CDR3 is TGCGCCAGCAGCTCACGGAATATCTACAATGAGCAGTTCTTC.

The chain recombines TRBV30 with TRBJ2-3; the D gene is possibly TRBD2 (6 bases). Germline CDR1 GTSNPN, CDR2 SVGIG (reference sequence). The CDR3 extends over 15 amino acids. Trimming stripped 0 bases from V and 4 bases from J, with 14 bases between. CDR3 nucleotides: TGTGCCTGGAGTGTATGGTCGGGGAGGTCAGATACGCAGTATTTT. It yields the protein CAWSVWSGRSDTQYF. Full variable domain (remainder filled in from reference TRBV30 and TRBJ2-3): SQTIHQWPATLVQPVGSPLSLECTVEGTSNPNLYWYRQAAGRGLQLLFYSVGIGQISSEVPQNLSASRPQDRQFILSSKKLLLSDSGFYLCAWSVWSGRSDTQYFGPGTRLTVL.

This clonotype was recorded a few times. V is TRBV5-1 and J is TRBJ1-2, with 7 bases aligning to TRBD1. V lost 0 bases to trimming and J lost 5 bases; unmatched junction nucleotides: 7. This CDR3 spans 15 amino acids. Per the germline V gene, CDR1 is SGHRS and CDR2 is YFSETQ. CDR3 sequence (DNA): TGCGCCAGCAGCTTGGATGTCAGGGGGGTATATGGCTACACCTTC. Its protein is CASSLDVRGVYGYTF.

CDR3 nucleotide sequence: TGTGCCAGCAGTTACGGGCCCTCAACCGGGGAGCTGTTTTTT. Protein: CASSYGPSTGELFF. The chain has TRBV6-5 and TRBJ2-2; D unresolved. Germline CDR1 reads MNHEY; CDR2 reads SVGAGI. V lost 2 bases, J lost 5 bases, and 9 bases lay in between. The CDR3 loop spans 14 amino acids.

This clonotype was seen repeatedly, ten times or more. The rearrangement uses TRBV12-3 or TRBV12-4 and TRBJ2-2; D is ambiguous. Trimming shortened V by 2 bases and J by 6 bases, and 13 bases separated the two germline ends. The CDR3 extends over 15 amino acids. CDR3 sequence (DNA): TGTGCCAGCAGTTTAAGGCCTTCCCACGCCGGGGAGCTGTTTTTT. As protein: CASSLRPSHAGELFF.

This clonotype occurred a few times. The V and J genes are TRBV5-1 and TRBJ2-2; TRBD2 might be the D (6 bases). The CDR3 length is 16 residues. Per the germline V gene, CDR1 is SGHRS and CDR2 is YFSETQ. V shed 0 bases and J shed 4 bases, with 13 bases lying between them. CDR3 in DNA: TGCGCCAGCAGCTTGGCCACCGGGACTGCCACCGGGGAGCTGTTTTTT. The encoded protein is CASSLATGTATGELFF.